The 12 T cell receptor beta chains given below trace back to one sample, sequenced in a study of cytomegalovirus exposure and HLA in healthy donors. Vbeta (60) and Jbeta (13) primers were used in the PCR. Method: immunoSEQ multiplex PCR; TCRdb's copy keeps in-frame clones and lacks some. The profile shows fewer than 55,000 clones, about two thirds of them singletons. Sequencing was performed on PBMCs. Receptor source: a woman between 45 and 65 years old in good health and CMV-seropositive.

This chain uses TRBV2 with TRBJ1-5, with TRBD1 as a possible D gene (5 bases). The CDR3 has 14 residues. Per the germline V gene, CDR1 is SNHLY and CDR2 is FYNNEI. Trimming left V 4 bases short and J 5 bases short, with 12 bases between. CDR3 loop: CASSGGGGYQPQHF. The DNA of the CDR3 is TGTGCCAGCAGTGGGGGTGGGGGGTATCAGCCCCAGCATTTT. Complete variable domain (other parts from reference TRBV2 and TRBJ1-5): EPEVTQTPSHQVTQMGQEVILRCVPISNHLYFYWYRQILGQKVEFLVSFYNNEISEKSEIFDDQFSVERPDGSNFTLKIRSTKLEDSAMYFCASSGGGGYQPQHFGDGTRLSIL.

This clone was recorded a few times. J is TRBJ1-5 and V is TRBV5-1; perhaps TRBD1 as D (5 bases). CDR1 is SGHRS and CDR2 is YFSETQ in the germline V gene. This CDR3 contains 13 residues. With 5 bases removed from V and 3 bases from J, the gap between germline ends came to 9 bases. The CDR3 region has the DNA TGCGCCAGCAGGCAGGGTATCAATCAGCCCCAGCATTTT. Translated, it gives CASRQGINQPQHF.

The table lists this clone with a few counts. The chain carries TRBV5-5 and TRBJ1-3; a possible D gene is TRBD1 (6 bases). Germline V gene sequence: CDR1 SGHKS, CDR2 YYEKEE (reference sequence). Trimming pared 3 bases from V and 2 bases from J, leaving 9 bases between. CDR3 length: 14 residues. In nucleotides, the CDR3 is TGTGCCAGCAGCTCTGGACAGCCTGGAAACACCATATATTTT. It translates to CASSSGQPGNTIYF.

The CDR3 reads CASSQGSSPHEQYF. In DNA form, the CDR3 reads TGCGCCAGCAGCCAAGGCAGTTCCCCCCACGAGCAGTACTTC. The genes are TRBV4-3 and TRBJ2-7; no clear D. V was shortened by 1 base and J by 5 bases, with 12 bases between the two germline ends. CDR3 length: 14 residues. Germline CDR1 LGHNA, CDR2 YSLEER.

The chain combines TRBV27 with TRBJ1-2; D ambiguous. Trimming took off 5 bases at V and 1 base at J, with 8 bases between the two ends. Per the germline V gene, CDR1 is MNHEY and CDR2 is SMNVEV (reference sequence). The CDR3 contains 13 residues. The CDR3 DNA follows: TGTGCCAGCAGTCCAACAGATAACTATGGCTACACCTTC. Amino acid sequence: CASSPTDNYGYTF.

The V gene is TRBV27, the J gene TRBJ2-5; maybe TRBD2 (6 bases). There are 13 residues in the CDR3. V was pared by 6 bases and J by 7 bases, with 15 bases between. In germline, CDR1 is MNHEY, CDR2 SMNVEV (reference sequence). This CDR3 is CASSSMVGGTQYF. The CDR3 region has the DNA TGTGCCAGCAGCTCTATGGTGGGGGGGACCCAGTACTTC.

The V gene is TRBV9, the J gene TRBJ1-1; 7 positions match TRBD1. This CDR3 is built from 15 residues. J gave up 5 bases and V 2 bases, and 9 bases lay outside the gene matches. Germline loops: CDR1 SGDLS, CDR2 YYNGEE. The CDR3 sequence: CASSVQDRAGTEAFF. The CDR3 nucleotides are TGTGCCAGCAGCGTCCAAGACAGGGCGGGAACTGAAGCTTTCTTT.

This clone has just a few counts. The chain couples TRBV14 to TRBJ2-1; D ambiguous. Germline lookup yields CDR1 SGHDN and CDR2 FVKESK. Trimming cost V 2 bases and J 11 bases, with 7 bases left between them. This CDR3 has 11 amino acids. The CDR3 region has the DNA TGTGCCAGCAGCCAAAGAACAAAGCAGTTCTTC. It yields the protein CASSQRTKQFF.

This chain joins TRBV18 and TRBJ2-1; 9 bases fit TRBD2. This CDR3 is 14 amino acids long. Germline CDR1 and CDR2: KGHSH and LQKENI. The trim removed 4 bases at V and 9 bases at J, leaving 7 bases unmatched. The CDR3 protein is CASSLLAGEAEQFF. In DNA, the CDR3 is TGTGCCAGCTCACTCTTAGCGGGAGAGGCTGAGCAGTTCTTC.

V usage is TRBV2 and J usage is TRBJ1-5; no clear D. The CDR3 is 15 residues long. The V gene lost 8 bases and the J gene lost 2 bases, with 16 bases spanning the gap. The germline V gene encodes CDR1 SNHLY and CDR2 FYNNEI. The CDR3 reads CASERERRGNQPQHF. The CDR3 DNA reads TGTGCCAGCGAGAGGGAGCGCCGGGGCAATCAGCCCCAGCATTTT.

The chain employs TRBV7-3 and TRBJ1-2, with D hard to call. The CDR3 sequence is 13 residues long. The germline V gene has CDR1 SGHTA and CDR2 FQGTGA. V lost 2 bases to trimming and J lost 8 bases, with 12 bases between them. The CDR3 loop is CASSLGIGSGYTF. Written as DNA, the CDR3 is TGTGCCAGCAGCTTAGGAATCGGGTCGGGCTACACCTTC.

This chain links TRBV30 with TRBJ2-3; 10 bases match TRBD2. Unmatched junction bases numbered 10, after V lost 3 bases and J lost 10 bases. Germline V gene lookup returns CDR1 GTSNPN and CDR2 SVGIG (reference sequence). CDR3 length equals 14 residues. In nucleotides, the CDR3 is TGTGCCTGGAGCCTCCCGGGACTAGCGACCTCGCAGTATTTT. Protein: CAWSLPGLATSQYF.